This TCR beta chain was sequenced for a study of T cell responses to AZD1222 COVID-19 vaccine. Remarks on this clone: The antigen remains undetermined.

TCRdb's copy holds only in-frame clones and misses some; the assay was immunoSEQ multiplex PCR. The sample yields under 95,000 clones, almost 90% seen once. V shed 4 bases and J shed 4 bases, with 12 bases lying between them. The CDR3 totals 13 residues. CDR1 and CDR2 from the germline V gene are SGDLS and YYNGEE. Study results and limitations: The sample set comprised mostly white British donors with more females, and clonal diversity was possibly underestimated. Repertoires were obtained solely post-peak T cell response.

The chain employs TRBV9 and TRBJ2-7; D is perhaps TRBD2 (6 bases). Source: peripheral blood, taken 28 days after the second AZD1222 dose. The receptor was isolated from an adult who received the AZD1222 COVID-19 vaccine. The CDR3 loop is CASSRGGNYEQYF. CDR3 nucleotide sequence: TGTGCCAGCAGCCGGGGCGGGAATTACGAGCAGTACTTC.